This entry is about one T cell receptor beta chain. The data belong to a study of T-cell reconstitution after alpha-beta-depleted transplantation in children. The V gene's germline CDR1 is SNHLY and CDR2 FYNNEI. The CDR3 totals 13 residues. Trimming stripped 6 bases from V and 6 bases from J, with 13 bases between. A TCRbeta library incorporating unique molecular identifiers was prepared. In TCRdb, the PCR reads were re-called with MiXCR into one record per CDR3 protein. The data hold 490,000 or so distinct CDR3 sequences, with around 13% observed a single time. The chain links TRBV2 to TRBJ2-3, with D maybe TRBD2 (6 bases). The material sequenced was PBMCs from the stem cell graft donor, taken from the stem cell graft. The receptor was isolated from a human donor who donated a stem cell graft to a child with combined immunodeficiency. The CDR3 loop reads CASRDWTKDTQYF. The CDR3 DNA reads TGTGCCAGCAGGGACTGGACTAAGGATACGCAGTATTTT.